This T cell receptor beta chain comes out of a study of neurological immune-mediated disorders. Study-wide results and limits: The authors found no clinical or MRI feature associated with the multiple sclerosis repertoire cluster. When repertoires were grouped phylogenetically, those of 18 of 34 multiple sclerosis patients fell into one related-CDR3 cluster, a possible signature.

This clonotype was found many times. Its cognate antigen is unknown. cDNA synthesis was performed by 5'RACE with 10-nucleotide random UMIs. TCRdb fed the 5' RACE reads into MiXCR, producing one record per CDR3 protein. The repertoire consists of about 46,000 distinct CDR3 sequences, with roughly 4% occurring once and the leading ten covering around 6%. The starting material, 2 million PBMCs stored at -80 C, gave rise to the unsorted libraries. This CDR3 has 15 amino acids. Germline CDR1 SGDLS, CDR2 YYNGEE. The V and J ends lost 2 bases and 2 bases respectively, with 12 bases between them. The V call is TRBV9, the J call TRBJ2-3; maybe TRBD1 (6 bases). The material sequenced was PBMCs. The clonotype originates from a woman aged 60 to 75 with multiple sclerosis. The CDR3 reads CASSVEGEITDTQYF. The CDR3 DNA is TGTGCCAGCAGCGTTGAGGGGGAGATCACAGATACGCAGTATTTT. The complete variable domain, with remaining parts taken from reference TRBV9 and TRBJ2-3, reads DSGVTQTPKHLITATGQRVTLRCSPRSGDLSVYWYQQSLDQGLQFLIQYYNGEERAKGNILERFSAQQFPDLHSELNLSSLELGDSALYFCASSVEGEITDTQYFGPGTRLTVL.